The entry that follows covers one T cell receptor beta chain sequence. An end of the junction does not agree with germline; a read error may underlie this. This sample stems from a study of blood T cell repertoires in COVID-19. Per the original data handling: Estimated nucleated cell counts came from reference gene primer amplification. The data were produced by immunoSEQ multiplex PCR, yet TCRdb's version contains in-frame clones alone and is incomplete. The DNA gave D and trimming, while V, J and clone size come from that table. The sample lists about 240,000 clones, approximately 78% occurring once. This TCR was recovered from a woman aged 55-75 years with active or convalescent COVID-19. Sequencing was performed on peripheral blood.

Here the CDR3 DNA reads TGTGCCAGCAGCCAAGAGTCGACAGGGGATTCTGGCCACACCTTC. Its translation: CASSQESTGDSGHTF. The chain recombines TRBV3-1 (or the pseudogene TRBV3-2) with TRBJ1-2, with 8 bases that match TRBD1. The CDR3 runs to 15 residues. CDR1 and CDR2 (germline): LGHDT, YNNKEL (reference sequence).